This TCR beta chain appears in the sequencing data of a study of CD8+ T cells in alopecia areata. Study-wide points: Having just one nonresponder leaves the connection between baseline CD8+ expansion and response unresolved.

TCR sequencing used cDNA made by reverse transcription of extracted RNA. Profiling relied on immunoSEQ multiplex PCR, and the TCRdb table lists in-frame clones only, not all of them. The sample yields 80,000 to 95,000 clones, 44% seen once. To note about this clone: The target antigen is unknown.

The treatment: oral pan-JAK inhibitor, 5-10 mg twice daily. The CDR3 consists of 17 residues. CDR1 is LNHDA, CDR2 SQIVND, per germline (reference sequence). Trimming removed 6 bases from V and 4 bases from J; junction bases left unmatched: 14. The material was CD8+ T cells sorted from blood, obtained at week 24, from a patient treated with tofacitinib. This chain uses TRBV19 with TRBJ2-1; 8 bases are a match to TRBD2. The clonotype was recovered from a human donor with alopecia areata. The CDR3 loop is CASRYRREVSEYNEQFF. The CDR3 region has the DNA TGTGCCAGTAGATATAGGCGGGAGGTATCGGAATACAATGAGCAGTTCTTC.